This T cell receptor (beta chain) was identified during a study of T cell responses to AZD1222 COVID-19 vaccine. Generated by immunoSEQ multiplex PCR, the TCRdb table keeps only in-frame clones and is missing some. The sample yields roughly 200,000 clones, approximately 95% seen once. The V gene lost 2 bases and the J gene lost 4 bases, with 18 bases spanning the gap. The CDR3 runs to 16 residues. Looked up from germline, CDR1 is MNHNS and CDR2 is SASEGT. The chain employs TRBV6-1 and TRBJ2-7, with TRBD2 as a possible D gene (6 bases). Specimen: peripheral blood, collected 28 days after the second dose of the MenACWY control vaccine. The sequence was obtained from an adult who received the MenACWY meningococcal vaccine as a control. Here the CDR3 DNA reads TGTGCCAGCAGTGAAACGGGGGAGAGGGGAAAGTACGAGCAGTACTTC. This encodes CASSETGERGKYEQYF.